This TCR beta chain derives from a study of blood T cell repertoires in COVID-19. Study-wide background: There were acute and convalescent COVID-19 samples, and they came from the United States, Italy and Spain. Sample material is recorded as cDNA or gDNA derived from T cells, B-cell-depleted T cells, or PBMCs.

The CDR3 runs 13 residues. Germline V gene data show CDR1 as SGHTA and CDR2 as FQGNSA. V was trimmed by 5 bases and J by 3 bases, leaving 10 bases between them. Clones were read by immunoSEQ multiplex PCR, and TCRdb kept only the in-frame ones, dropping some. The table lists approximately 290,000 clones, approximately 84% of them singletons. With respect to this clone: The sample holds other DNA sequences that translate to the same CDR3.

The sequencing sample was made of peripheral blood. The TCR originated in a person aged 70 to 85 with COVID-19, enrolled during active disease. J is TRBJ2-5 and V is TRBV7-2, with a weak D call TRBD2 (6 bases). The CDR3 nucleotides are TGTGCCAGCAGCCGGGGACTTGAAGAGACCCAGTACTTC. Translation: CASSRGLEETQYF.